This T cell receptor (beta chain) came from a study of T cells in Graves' hyperthyroidism and ophthalmopathy. RNA transcripts yielded amplified TCR beta CDR3 regions. HTBI primers were employed in a first-round RT-PCR of the TCR CDR3. TCRdb reanalysed the multiplex PCR reads using MiXCR and keeps one entry per CDR3 protein. The data contain about 96,000 distinct CDR3 sequences, around 52% of them seen just once; the ten biggest clones take up roughly 26%. This clonotype turned up a few times. This CDR3 spans 16 amino acids. Germline values: CDR1 SGHTA, CDR2 FQGNSA. V lost 5 bases to trimming and J lost 4 bases; unmatched junction nucleotides: 13.

The chain is built from TRBV7-2 and TRBJ1-2; 7 bases match TRBD1. Sequenced sample: blood. The TCR originated in a middle-aged woman with Graves' hyperthyroidism. The CDR3 DNA is TGTGCCAGCAGCCAAGGACGGGCGGACAGGCCCTATGGCTACACCTTC. This codes for CASSQGRADRPYGYTF.